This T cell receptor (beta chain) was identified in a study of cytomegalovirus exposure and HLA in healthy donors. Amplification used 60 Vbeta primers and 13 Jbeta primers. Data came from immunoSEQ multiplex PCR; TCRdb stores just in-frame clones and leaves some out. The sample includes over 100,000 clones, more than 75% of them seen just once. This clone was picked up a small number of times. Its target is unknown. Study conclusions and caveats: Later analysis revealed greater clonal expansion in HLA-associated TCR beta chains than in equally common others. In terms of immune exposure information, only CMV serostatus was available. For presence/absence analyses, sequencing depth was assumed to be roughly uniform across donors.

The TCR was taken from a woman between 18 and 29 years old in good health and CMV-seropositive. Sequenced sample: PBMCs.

This CDR3 is CAWSGARVIGGMYF. In DNA form, the CDR3 reads TGTGCCTGGAGTGGGGCCAGGGTGATAGGTGGGATGTACTTC. The chain couples TRBV30 to TRBJ2-7; maybe TRBD1 (5 bases). Between the trimmed V and J ends, which lost 1 base and 12 bases, there was a span of 22 bases. This CDR3 region has 14 residues. The germline V gene encodes CDR1 GTSNPN and CDR2 SVGIG (reference sequence).